The 23 T cell receptor beta chains below were found in one sample sequenced in a study of T cells in Graves' hyperthyroidism and ophthalmopathy. RNA transcripts served as the template for amplifying TCR beta CDR3 regions. Primed by the HTBI set, a first-round RT-PCR was run on the TCR CDR3. From the multiplex PCR reads, TCRdb called clonotypes with MiXCR, one entry per CDR3 protein. Here the sample spans hundreds of thousands of distinct CDR3 sequences, 14% being singletons. Sample: blood. These receptors came from a middle-aged woman with Graves' hyperthyroidism.

This clonotype was seen ten or more times. This sequence joins TRBV6-2 or TRBV6-3 and TRBJ2-1; 8 bases agree with TRBD2. The germline CDR1 and CDR2 sequences are MNHEY and SVGEGT. The CDR3 runs to 16 residues. Trimming removed 2 bases from V and 5 bases from J; junction bases left unmatched: 8. CDR3: CASSYSREGQHNEQFF. The CDR3 region has the DNA TGTGCCAGCAGTTACAGTCGGGAGGGGCAACACAATGAGCAGTTCTTC.

This clonotype was seen at least ten times. V is TRBV28 and J is TRBJ2-7; D uncertain. V lost 3 bases to trimming and J lost 2 bases, with 11 bases between them. The length of the CDR3 is 14 residues. The germline V gene encodes CDR1 MDHEN and CDR2 SYDVKM. The CDR3 DNA reads as TGTGCCAGCAGTTTCTCCTTCCTCACCTACGAGCAGTACTTC. This sequence encodes CASSFSFLTYEQYF.

This clonotype was counted ten times or more. This chain links TRBV20-1 with TRBJ2-7, with TRBD2 matching over 8 bases. V lost 0 bases to trimming and J lost 7 bases; unmatched junction nucleotides: 11. The CDR3 runs to 15 residues. The germline gives CDR1 DFQATT, CDR2 SNEGSKA (reference sequence). The CDR3 bases are TGCAGTGCTAGAGATTACCGAGCGGGAGTAGGGGAGCAGTACTTC. Translating it yields CSARDYRAGVGEQYF.

The CDR3 spells CAWIPRLAGVDIQYF. For the CDR3, the DNA is TGTGCCTGGATACCCCGACTAGCGGGAGTTGACATTCAGTACTTC. The chain has TRBV30 and TRBJ2-4; 12 bases line up with TRBD2. The CDR3 has 15 amino acids. Losses at the gene ends were 4 bases for V and 8 bases for J; bases not matched to a gene: 9. From germline, CDR1 is GTSNPN and CDR2 SVGIG (reference sequence). The entire variable domain, with the rest obtained from reference TRBV30 and TRBJ2-4, is as follows: SQTIHQWPATLVQPVGSPLSLECTVEGTSNPNLYWYRQAAGRGLQLLFYSVGIGQISSEVPQNLSASRPQDRQFILSSKKLLLSDSGFYLCAWIPRLAGVDIQYFGAGTRLSVL.

At least ten counts were recorded for this clonotype. The chain recombines TRBV2 with TRBJ1-6; D unclear. The CDR3 spans 12 residues. Germline CDR1 reads SNHLY; CDR2 reads FYNNEI. The CDR3 region has the DNA TGTGCGGCGGCGGAGTATAATTCACCCCTCCACTTT. Its translation: CAAAEYNSPLHF.

J is TRBJ1-6 and V is TRBV6-1, with a tentative D call TRBD1 (6 bases). V shed 6 bases and J shed 13 bases, with 13 bases lying between them. In germline, CDR1 is MNHNS, CDR2 SASEGT. The CDR3 has 12 residues. The CDR3 here is CASREQGGPLHF. CDR3 nucleotide sequence: TGTGCCAGCAGAGAACAGGGAGGTCCCCTCCACTTT.

This clonotype was counted at least ten times. The chain combines TRBV20-1 with TRBJ2-3, with 7 bases lining up with TRBD2. The CDR3 sequence is 15 residues long. With V trimmed by 6 bases and J by 6 bases, 15 bases remained unmatched. Germline lookup yields CDR1 DFQATT and CDR2 SNEGSKA (reference sequence). The DNA of the CDR3 is TGCAGTGCCCGTACTTGGGGAGGGCCCGGGGATACGCAGTATTTT. It codes for CSARTWGGPGDTQYF.

J is TRBJ1-5 and V is TRBV30; D call uncertain. CDR1 and CDR2 (germline): GTSNPN, SVGIG (reference sequence). Trimming removed 0 bases at V and 7 bases at J, with 13 bases between. This CDR3 is 14 amino acids long. The chain's CDR3 is CAWSVGFGEQPQHF. CDR3 nucleotides: TGTGCCTGGAGTGTTGGTTTTGGGGAACAGCCCCAGCATTTT.

This clonotype was seen repeatedly, ten times or more. This rearrangement joins TRBV15 to TRBJ2-3, with D unresolved. The CDR3 loop spans 15 amino acids. Trimming shortened V by 3 bases and J by 0 bases, and 10 bases separated the two germline ends. Germline V CDR1 and CDR2: LNHNV, YYDKDF (reference sequence). The CDR3 sequence: CATSRDARSTDTQYF. The CDR3 nucleotides are TGTGCCACCAGCAGGGACGCAAGAAGCACAGATACGCAGTATTTT.

In this sample, this clonotype turned up a few times. The chain uses TRBV10-1 and TRBJ2-7; the D is unclear. Germline CDR1 is WNHNN and CDR2 is SYGVQD (reference sequence). The V end was cut by 2 bases, the J end by 4 bases, with 9 bases between. This CDR3 contains 13 residues. The CDR3 protein is CASSEGGEYEQYF. CDR3 DNA: TGCGCCAGCAGTGAGGGTGGAGAGTACGAGCAGTACTTC.

This clonotype appeared many times. The germline gene is not matched at one end of the junction; a read error may be the cause. CDR3 bases: TGTGCCAGCAGCCAATGGGACAGCGCAGAGGGGGGGCTGTTTTTT. Its protein is CASSQWDSAEGGLFF. The chain combines TRBV3-1 with TRBJ2-2; weak D call: TRBD1 (7 bases). This CDR3 comprises 15 residues. CDR1 and CDR2 (germline): LGHDT, YNNKEL (reference sequence).

This clonotype was counted at least ten times. This rearrangement joins TRBV28 to TRBJ2-1, with D perhaps TRBD1 (5 bases). From germline, CDR1 is MDHEN and CDR2 SYDVKM. V dropped 5 bases and J dropped 5 bases, with 16 bases sitting between them. CDR3 length: 15 residues. CDR3 in amino acids: CASSPGSAGNNEQFF. The CDR3 region has the DNA TGTGCCAGCAGTCCCGGGTCGGCAGGGAACAATGAGCAGTTCTTC.

This clonotype was counted only a few times. The rearrangement joins TRBV12-5 to TRBJ2-2, with D possibly being TRBD1 (5 bases). The CDR3 sequence is 17 residues long. Germline V gene lookup returns CDR1 LGHNT and CDR2 FRNRAP. Deletions cut 1 base from V and 2 bases from J, with 14 bases between. The CDR3 region is CASGLDRTIVNTGELFF. The CDR3 DNA follows: TGTGCTAGTGGTTTGGATCGGACAATCGTCAACACCGGGGAGCTGTTTTTT.

The rearrangement joins TRBV12-3 or TRBV12-4 to TRBJ2-3; 10 bases are shared with TRBD2. Trimming removed 4 bases from V and 2 bases from J; junction bases left unmatched: 6. The CDR3 runs to 16 residues. The DNA for the CDR3 is TGTGCCAGCAGTTCCGGACTAGCGGAAATCACAGATACGCAGTATTTT. This sequence encodes CASSSGLAEITDTQYF.

The chain has TRBV7-9 and TRBJ2-1, with TRBD2 identical over 8 bases. The germline V gene has CDR1 SEHNR and CDR2 FQNEAQ (reference sequence). Trimming removed 1 base from V and 10 bases from J; junction bases left unmatched: 12. This CDR3 contains 16 residues. CDR3 coding DNA: TGTGCCAGCAGCTTAGTTGGTAGCGGGGCCTCGGAAGAGCAGTTCTTC. The encoded protein is CASSLVGSGASEEQFF. Together with reference TRBV7-9 and TRBJ2-1, the CDR3 gives the full variable domain: DTGVSQNPRHKITKRGQNVTFRCDPISEHNRLYWYRQTLGQGPEFLTYFQNEAQLEKSRLLSDRFSAERPKGSFSTLEIQRTEQGDSAMYLCASSLVGSGASEEQFFGPGTRLTVL.

The V gene is TRBV18, the J gene TRBJ1-2, with a possible D match to TRBD1 (6 bases). Germline CDR1 is KGHSH and CDR2 is LQKENI. V was clipped by 2 bases and J by 6 bases, with 13 bases between them. The CDR3 covers 14 residues. This CDR3 reads CASSPEGGPDGYTF. In DNA form, the CDR3 reads TGTGCCAGCTCACCAGAAGGGGGGCCAGATGGCTACACCTTC.

This clonotype has at least ten counts. The rearrangement uses TRBV12-5 and TRBJ2-1, with TRBD2 as a possible D gene (6 bases). Trimming removed 1 base at V and 5 bases at J, with 18 bases between. The CDR3 covers 17 residues. CDR1 is LGHNT, CDR2 FRNRAP, per germline. The CDR3 nucleotides are TGTGCTAGTGGTTTGGGTGTCGGACTATATGAGAACAATGAGCAGTTCTTC. Translating it yields CASGLGVGLYENNEQFF.

The V and J genes are TRBV5-1 and TRBJ2-1; 14 bases agree with TRBD2. The CDR3 is 16 residues long. Per the germline V gene, CDR1 is SGHRS and CDR2 is YFSETQ. Trimming cost V 0 bases and J 10 bases; bases outside gene matches: 6. The CDR3 is CASSLEGTSGSWEQFF. CDR3 DNA sequence: TGCGCCAGCAGCTTGGAGGGGACTAGCGGGAGTTGGGAGCAGTTCTTC.

This clonotype occurred a few times. The chain joins TRBV5-1 to TRBJ1-2; 8 bases fit TRBD1. J lost 7 bases, V lost 2 bases, and 13 bases had no gene match. Germline assignment: CDR1 SGHRS and CDR2 YFSETQ. CDR3 length: 16 amino acids. CDR3 region: CASSLTLGQGAGGYTF. CDR3 in DNA: TGCGCCAGCAGCTTAACCCTCGGGCAGGGGGCAGGTGGCTACACCTTC.

This clonotype was seen more than once but under ten times. The chain joins TRBV27 to TRBJ1-2, with 7 positions matching TRBD1. CDR1 MNHEY and CDR2 SMNVEV come from the germline V gene (reference sequence). The CDR3 runs 16 residues. Losses at the gene ends were 4 bases for V and 1 base for J; bases not matched to a gene: 9. The CDR3 protein is CASSSNRGPFNYGYTF. The CDR3 DNA reads as TGTGCCAGCAGTTCCAACAGGGGACCCTTTAACTATGGCTACACCTTC.

The chain uses TRBV2 and TRBJ2-1, with 8 positions matching TRBD2. The CDR3 consists of 15 residues. The ends lost 6 bases at V and 3 bases at J; junction bases unmatched: 7. Germline V gene data show CDR1 as SNHLY and CDR2 as FYNNEI. The CDR3 DNA reads as TGTGCCAGCAGCGCGGGACTAGGAGTCTACAATGAGCAGTTCTTC. This codes for CASSAGLGVYNEQFF. Supplemented by reference TRBV2 and TRBJ2-1, the full variable domain reads EPEVTQTPSHQVTQMGQEVILRCVPISNHLYFYWYRQILGQKVEFLVSFYNNEISEKSEIFDDQFSVERPDGSNFTLKIRSTKLEDSAMYFCASSAGLGVYNEQFFGPGTRLTVL.

As concerns this clonotype: Possible read error: a much larger clone is one base away. The rearrangement links TRBV5-1 to TRBJ2-3; TRBD2 might be the D (6 bases). Per germline, CDR1 SGHRS and CDR2 YFSETQ. V was trimmed by 2 bases and J by 1 base, leaving 8 bases between them. This CDR3 is built from 14 residues. The CDR3: CASSLRDCTDTQYF. As DNA, the CDR3 is TGCGCCAGCAGCTTACGGGACTGCACAGATACGCAGTATTTT.

This clonotype was detected ten times or more. The chain is built from TRBV29-1 and TRBJ2-1; 8 bases align to TRBD1. In germline, CDR1 is SQVTM, CDR2 ANQGSEA. This CDR3 is built from 17 residues. The trim removed 1 base at V and 0 bases at J, leaving 8 bases unmatched. The CDR3 coding sequence is TGCAGCGTTGAAGGCTTAGAGGGACAGGTCTCCTACAATGAGCAGTTCTTC. Translation gives CSVEGLEGQVSYNEQFF.